This TCR beta chain was observed in a study of blood T cell repertoires in COVID-19. For the study at large: Sites across the United States, Italy and Spain contributed samples from acute and convalescent COVID-19. T cells, B-cell-depleted T cells, or PBMCs supplied cDNA or gDNA.

Per the authors' pipeline: Amplification with reference gene primers provided the estimates of nucleated cell counts. Only in-frame clones appear in the TCRdb table, and some are missing; sequencing was by immunoSEQ multiplex PCR. V and J calls and clone size come straight from that table; D and trimming were deduced from the DNA. This repertoire shows roughly 130,000 clones, over 75% found once; its top ten account for 8.5% to 10%. Material: peripheral blood. The sequence derives from a man aged 35-49 years with active or convalescent COVID-19.

The CDR3 coding sequence is TGCAGCGTTGACGGGGGTTTGAACACTGAAGCTTTCTTT. Translation gives CSVDGGLNTEAFF. V usage is TRBV29-1 and J usage is TRBJ1-1, with D tentatively TRBD1 (5 bases). The germline CDR1 and CDR2 sequences are SQVTM and ANQGSEA. This CDR3 has 13 amino acids. The germline V and J ends were trimmed by 3 bases and 0 bases, with 8 bases remaining between them. Full variable domain (rest looked up from reference TRBV29-1 and TRBJ1-1): SAVISQKPSRDICQRGTSLTIQCQVDSQVTMMFWYRQQPGQSLTLIATANQGSEATYESGFVIDKFPISRPNLTFSTLTVSNMSPEDSSIYLCSVDGGLNTEAFFGQGTRLTVV.